This T cell receptor (beta chain) was identified in a study of molecular identifiers for immune sequencing clone quantification (dated by TCRdb to 2017 to 2018). For context, the study as a whole: In a replicate experiment, RNA from about 20,000 or 100,000 naive CD8 T cells was split into five aliquots, four of which were sequenced. This methods study benchmarked molecular-identifier clustering-based TCR repertoire sequencing (MIDCIRS) and TCR RNA copy counting, using CD8 T cells to do so.

Study-wide conclusions, independent of this receptor: The naive libraries included spiked-in Jurkat TCR RNA (about ten copies' worth), and this RNA is not part of the donor repertoire. Modeling gave approximately 3 recovered TCR RNA copies per cell versus roughly 10 by digital PCR, implying around 33% capture efficiency. When barcode sub-clustering was omitted, TCR diversity was inflated by chimeric consensus sequences, with chimeras reaching as high as 47%. Spiked-in Jurkat TCR RNA equivalent to a single cell was reported to be detectable even among 800,000 to 1,000,000 naive CD8 T cells. In CMV-specific effector cells, over 99% of molecules were held by clones above 20 RNA copies, whereas under 1% of molecules were held by such clones in naive cells. Highly expanded clone sizes could be underestimated if identical TCR molecules share a barcode.

The library was generated by PCR. Instrument on record: NextSeq 500. Bulk TCR libraries were made following a previously described method, with the TCR primers given in Table S5. Purification of total RNA was performed with the Qiagen AllPrep DNA/RNA kit. Before analysis, reads from multiple sequencing runs of the same library were pooled. The authors processed their data as follows. Only reads with exact TCR constant sequence were kept, trimmed to 150 nt, and grouped by their 12-nt molecular barcodes. Within each barcode group, reads were sub-clustered at a 15% Levenshtein threshold, and quality-weighted consensus sequences were built per RNA molecule. Non-functional sequences were filtered out, along with any lower-count sequence sitting one edit away from another sequence. Based on fitting two negative binomial distributions, any barcode sub-cluster with under 20% of the maximum read count was discarded. In-frame beta chains were kept once TCRdb had trimmed the public reads at Q25 with fastp and called clones with MiXCR. Identical CDR3 proteins give one entry, which carries the most common genes and DNA. TCRdb, not the authors, supplied the V and J calls. In all, the sample holds under 800,000 distinct CDR3 sequences, and approximately 24% of those were seen once. Of the sample, roughly 0.83% falls within the top ten clones.

CDR1 and CDR2 were assigned from the germline V gene as SGHAT and FQNNGV. V and J lose 1 base and 7 bases, and a span of 19 bases separates them. Reading from cysteine to phenylalanine, the CDR3 counts 16 amino acids. The read is trimmed to its CDR3 DNA, 48 bases read in frame from base 1. Note on this clonotype: Its antigen is unknown. Since a much larger clone is just one base distant, this may be a read error.

Libraries of naive CD8 T cells were built from anywhere between roughly 20,000 and 1,100,000 sorted cells, with 10%, 30% or 50% of the purified RNA used. Naive CD8 T cells, defined as CD8+CD4-CCR7+CD45RA+, were FACS-sorted into RLT Plus buffer on a BD FACSAria II. Detection sensitivity was tested by spiking Jurkat RNA equal to some 10 TCR copies' worth into samples containing about 20,000-1,100,000 naive CD8 T cells. CD8 T cells were enriched with RosetteSep CD8+ T Cell Enrichment Cocktail and Ficoll-Paque, followed by ACK red cell lysis. The sequenced sample was naive CD8+ T cells from blood, with Jurkat cell RNA spiked in. This specimen's cell subset or site label, interpreted: FACS-sorted CD8+CD4-CCR7+CD45RA+ naive T cells. This sequence was found in a human donor in good health. Some libraries in this study had Jurkat cell RNA spiked in. The sequence links TRBV11-2 to TRBJ2-5; there is no confident call for the D gene. CDR3 reads: CASSLALPLYHLTQYF. The DNA reads TGTGCCAGCAGCTTAGCCCTCCCCCTGTACCATCTGACCCAGTACTTC. The full variable domain, with segments outside the CDR3 supplied by the reference TRBV11-2 and TRBJ2-5 proteins, appears as EAGVAQSPRYKIIEKRQSVAFWCNPISGHATLYWYQQILGQGPKLLIQFQNNGVVDDSQLPKDRFSAERLKGVDSTLKIQPAKLEDSAVYLCASSLALPLYHLTQYFGPGTRLLVL.